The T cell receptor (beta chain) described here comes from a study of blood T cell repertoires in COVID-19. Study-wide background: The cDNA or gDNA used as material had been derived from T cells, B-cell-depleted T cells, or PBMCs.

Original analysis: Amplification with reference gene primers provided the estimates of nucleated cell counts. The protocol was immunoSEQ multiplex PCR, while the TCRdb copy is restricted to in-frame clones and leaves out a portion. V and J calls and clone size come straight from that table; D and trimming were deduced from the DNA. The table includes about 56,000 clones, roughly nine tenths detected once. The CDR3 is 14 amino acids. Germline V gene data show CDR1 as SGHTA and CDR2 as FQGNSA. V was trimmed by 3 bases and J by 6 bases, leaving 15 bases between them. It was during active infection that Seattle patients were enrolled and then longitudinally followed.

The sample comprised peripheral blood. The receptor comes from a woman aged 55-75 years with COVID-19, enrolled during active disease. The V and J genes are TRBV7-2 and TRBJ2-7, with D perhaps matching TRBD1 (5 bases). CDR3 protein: CASSLLLGLSEQYF. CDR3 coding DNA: TGTGCCAGCAGCTTGCTTCTGGGGCTGAGCGAGCAGTACTTC.